This entry lists 22 T cell receptor beta chains sequenced from one sample in a study of T cell responses to AZD1222 COVID-19 vaccine. The method was immunoSEQ multiplex PCR; TCRdb's version includes in-frame clones alone and lacks a portion of them. The sample includes 110,000 or so clones, roughly 91% of them seen just once. The specimen was peripheral blood, collected 28 days after the second AZD1222 dose. These receptors were collected from an adult who received the AZD1222 COVID-19 vaccine.

The chain carries TRBV9 and TRBJ1-1; perhaps TRBD1 as D (6 bases). The CDR3 is made up of 12 amino acids. V was trimmed by 3 bases and J by 10 bases, leaving 13 bases between them. The germline V gene encodes CDR1 SGDLS and CDR2 YYNGEE. The CDR3 loop is CASSAQGPGAFF. CDR3 nucleotide sequence: TGTGCCAGCAGCGCCCAGGGGCCGGGAGCTTTCTTT.

The chain links TRBV21-1 to TRBJ1-5. TRBV21-1 is reported as a pseudogene. The CDR3 sequence is 15 residues long. The chain's CDR3 is CASSKVGNSNQPQHF. The CDR3 nucleotides read TGTGCCAGCAGCAAAGTAGGCAATAGCAATCAGCCCCAGCATTTT.

The chain is built from TRBV6-4 and TRBJ2-1; 15 nucleotides match TRBD2. This CDR3 is 17 amino acids long. V lost 3 bases, J lost 6 bases, and 6 bases stayed unmatched. CDR1 is MRHNA and CDR2 is SNTAGT in the germline V gene. In DNA, the CDR3 is TGTGCCAGCAGTGATGCCGGACTAGCGGGAGGGGCCAATGAGCAGTTCTTC. This translates into CASSDAGLAGGANEQFF.

This clone was detected once. J is TRBJ2-1 and V is TRBV7-3, with 7 nucleotides matching TRBD1. The CDR3 loop spans 15 amino acids. V lost 5 bases and J lost 7; bases outside the gene matches: 11. Germline lookup yields CDR1 SGHTA and CDR2 FQGTGA. CDR3 region: CASSPPGQLGNEQFF. The CDR3 DNA follows: TGTGCCAGCAGCCCCCCGGGACAGCTAGGAAATGAGCAGTTCTTC.

This clone is a singleton in its sample. The chain uses TRBV12-3 or TRBV12-4 and TRBJ1-5; D is unresolved. There are 12 residues in the CDR3. V was cut by 5 bases and J by 7 bases, with 9 bases left in between. CDR3 nucleotides: TGTGCCAGCAGTACGAAGGGCCAGCCCCAGCATTTT. Translating it yields CASSTKGQPQHF.

This clone was seen only a few times. CDR3 DNA sequence: TGTGCCAGCAGCTTAGATTCCGCTCTGGCTAATGAAAAACTGTTTTTT. It is translated as CASSLDSALANEKLFF. This chain uses TRBV11-2 with TRBJ1-4; no reliable D call. Germline CDR1 is SGHAT and CDR2 is FQNNGV. The V end lost 0 bases, the J end lost 3 bases, and 11 bases lay between the germline ends. This CDR3 contains 16 residues.

V usage is TRBV28 and J usage is TRBJ1-2, with D perhaps matching TRBD1 (6 bases). Trimming shortened V by 2 bases and J by 5 bases, and 18 bases separated the two germline ends. This CDR3 spans 16 amino acids. Germline V gives CDR1 MDHEN, CDR2 SYDVKM. The CDR3 region has the DNA TGTGCCAGCAGTTTAGGCCCTAGTGGGGGCGGATATGGCTACACCTTC. Translation: CASSLGPSGGGYGYTF.

The chain links TRBV5-4 to TRBJ2-1, with TRBD2 as a possible D gene (6 bases). The V end lost 4 bases, the J end lost 1 base, and 12 bases lay between the germline ends. The CDR3 covers 15 residues. The germline gives CDR1 SGHNT, CDR2 YYREEE (reference sequence). In DNA, the CDR3 is TGTGCCAGCAGCGTCGGAGGGGATTCCTACAATGAGCAGTTCTTC. This sequence encodes CASSVGGDSYNEQFF.

The chain uses TRBV14 and TRBJ1-1; maybe TRBD1 (5 bases). Per germline, CDR1 SGHDN and CDR2 FVKESK. Trimming stripped 3 bases from V and 4 bases from J, with 12 bases between. The length of the CDR3 is 14 residues. The DNA for the CDR3 is TGTGCCAGCAGCCAGATTGACGGGGGCACTGAAGCTTTCTTT. Amino acid sequence: CASSQIDGGTEAFF. Complete variable domain (other parts from reference TRBV14 and TRBJ1-1): EAGVTQFPSHSVIEKGQTVTLRCDPISGHDNLYWYRRVMGKEIKFLLHFVKESKQDESGMPNNRFLAERTGGTYSTLKVQPAELEDSGVYFCASSQIDGGTEAFFGQGTRLTVV.

The gene calls are TRBV25-1 and TRBJ1-5; D unresolved. The CDR3 extends over 15 amino acids. Trimming shortened V by 5 bases and J by 3 bases, and 14 bases separated the two germline ends. Germline V gives CDR1 MGHDK, CDR2 SYGVNS. CDR3 in DNA: TGTGCCAGCAGTCTCCTGTGGGGTCCCAATCAGCCCCAGCATTTT. It codes for CASSLLWGPNQPQHF.

The chain links TRBV27 to TRBJ2-7; 10 bases align to TRBD1. Germline CDR1 and CDR2: MNHEY and SMNVEV (reference sequence). With 5 bases clipped from V and 2 bases from J, the junction kept 9 bases outside the gene matches. This CDR3 region has 16 residues. Written as DNA, the CDR3 is TGTGCCAGCAGTCTTTTCTCCGGGACAGGGGCCTACGAGCAGTACTTC. The encoded protein is CASSLFSGTGAYEQYF.

The chain recombines TRBV11-3 with TRBJ2-7; D is possibly TRBD1 (6 bases). The CDR3 loop spans 15 amino acids. V was clipped by 1 base and J by 3 bases, with 13 bases between them. In germline, CDR1 is SGHNT, CDR2 YENEEA. CDR3 sequence: CASSLGAAGDYEQYF. The DNA of the CDR3 is TGTGCCAGCAGCTTAGGGGCAGCAGGGGACTACGAGCAGTACTTC.

This clone has more than one count but fewer than ten. The V gene is TRBV4-3, the J gene TRBJ1-5; D is unresolved. V shed 5 bases and J shed 1 base, with 9 bases lying between them. Per germline, CDR1 LGHNA and CDR2 YSLEER. The CDR3 is made up of 14 amino acids. The CDR3, as DNA: TGCGCCAGCAGCGCGGGCACCAGCAATCAGCCCCAGCATTTT. This translates into CASSAGTSNQPQHF.

V is TRBV7-9 and J is TRBJ1-5, with D uncertain. The CDR3 sequence is 13 residues long. Germline V gene data show CDR1 as SEHNR and CDR2 as FQNEAQ (reference sequence). Trimming shortened V by 6 bases and J by 0 bases, and 6 bases separated the two germline ends. The CDR3 protein is CASSRSSNQPQHF. The DNA of the CDR3 is TGTGCCAGCAGTCGCAGTAGCAATCAGCCCCAGCATTTT.

V and J are TRBV7-9 and TRBJ1-4; D gene ambiguous. Germline CDR1 reads SEHNR; CDR2 reads FQNEAQ (reference sequence). The CDR3 covers 13 residues. Between the trimmed V and J ends, which lost 5 bases and 2 bases, there was a span of 6 bases. The CDR3 sequence: CASSPLTNEKLFF. The CDR3 DNA is TGTGCCAGCAGCCCGCTTACTAATGAAAAACTGTTTTTT.

The chain joins TRBV7-8 to TRBJ2-3; no clear D. CDR3 length: 18 amino acids. Germline lookup yields CDR1 SGHVS and CDR2 FQNEAQ. V was trimmed by 3 bases and J by 0 bases, leaving 19 bases between them. DNA for the CDR3: TGTGCCAGCAGCTTGAAAGGGCCCAACAGCTACAGCACAGATACGCAGTATTTT. This sequence encodes CASSLKGPNSYSTDTQYF.

This chain uses TRBV16 with TRBJ1-2; D not certain. The length of the CDR3 is 12 residues. Between the trimmed V and J ends, which lost 2 bases and 8 bases, there was a span of 9 bases. Per the germline V gene, CDR1 is KGHSY and CDR2 is FQNENV. The CDR3 nucleotides read TGTGCCAGCAGCCAACACTTGCGCGGCTACACCTTC. It encodes CASSQHLRGYTF.

CDR3 amino acids: CASSYETGSGQPQHF. CDR3 coding DNA: TGTGCCAGCAGTTACGAAACGGGGTCCGGACAGCCCCAGCATTTT. J is TRBJ1-5 and V is TRBV6-6; D gene ambiguous. The germline V gene encodes CDR1 MNHNY and CDR2 SVGAGI (reference sequence). This CDR3 has 15 amino acids. V was trimmed by 2 bases and J by 7 bases, leaving 15 bases between them.

The count of this clone is one. The chain uses TRBV5-1 and TRBJ2-2; 9 nucleotides match TRBD2. CDR1 and CDR2 from the germline V gene are SGHRS and YFSETQ. Losses at the gene ends were 5 bases for V and 1 base for J; bases not matched to a gene: 0. The CDR3 is made up of 14 amino acids. The CDR3, as DNA: TGCGCCAGCAGACTAGCGGGGAACACCGGGGAGCTGTTTTTT. Translation: CASRLAGNTGELFF.

The chain couples TRBV30 to TRBJ2-6, with D hard to call. CDR1 is GTSNPN and CDR2 is SVGIG in the germline V gene (reference sequence). The CDR3 totals 16 residues. V was pared by 2 bases and J by 3 bases, with 14 bases between. The CDR3 is CAWSYSPLGGANVLTF. In DNA form, the CDR3 reads TGTGCCTGGAGTTATTCCCCCCTCGGTGGGGCCAACGTCCTGACTTTC.

The V and J genes are TRBV23-1 and TRBJ1-4; 9 bases are a match to TRBD1. TRBV23-1 is an open reading frame, and its role is uncertain. Trimming at V came to 3 bases and at J to 8 bases, leaving 16 bases not matched to a gene. This CDR3 has 18 residues. The CDR3 DNA is TGCGCCAGCAGTCAGCCTCCCACATGGGACAGGGCGGGGGAAAAACTGTTTTTT. Amino acid sequence: CASSQPPTWDRAGEKLFF.

CDR3 residues: CASTPSTSPPTQYF. DNA for the CDR3: TGTGCCAGCACCCCTTCGACTAGTCCACCGACCCAGTACTTC. The gene calls are TRBV6-2 or TRBV6-3 and TRBJ2-5; a possible D gene is TRBD2 (6 bases). From germline, CDR1 is MNHEY and CDR2 SVGEGT. The CDR3 loop spans 14 amino acids. V lost 7 bases to trimming and J lost 7 bases, with 19 bases between them.